This TCR beta chain was captured by sequencing in a study of T-cell memory formation after mild COVID-19 (dated by TCRdb to the early 2020s). Looking at the study overall: TCR sequence clusters from the two donors were found to be largely donor specific. In a couple of donors, T-cell clones that expanded and contracted after mild COVID-19 were tracked by sequencing TCRalpha and TCRbeta repertoires over time. Two young, previously healthy adult volunteers made up the cohort, one male and one female.

Study-wide conclusions, independent of this receptor: Balanced CD4/CD8 phenotypes were observed for clones contracting from day 15 to 85, whereas a bias towards CD4+ was observed for a second wave of clones expanding from day 15 to 37. The second-wave clones that peaked on day 37 were not confirmed to be SARS-CoV-2 specific. Some responding clones were found in pre-infection memory, which suggests that pre-existing cross-reactive memory T cells took part in the SARS-CoV-2 response. Contracting CD4+ clones were located mainly in the CM and EM memory subsets, whereas CD8+ clones were found to be enriched in EMRA. The study covered only a couple of mild cases, and larger cohorts including severe cases with pre-infection samples were considered necessary.

Reads for this sample came from an Illumina NovaSeq 6000. Using 5'RACE with constant-segment primers, TCRalpha and TCRbeta cDNA libraries were constructed, with sample barcodes and unique molecular identifiers added in the process. RNA was extracted from every sample with Trizol reagent. Amplification of the libraries took two PCR steps, and the second step added a second sample barcode plus Illumina TruSeq adapters. Sequencing of libraries was performed on an Illumina NovaSeq with 2 x 150 bp paired-end reads. In the source study's methods: Reads were demultiplexed and collapsed into UMI-guided consensus sequences with migec v1.2.7. Using mixcr v2.1.11, the UMI consensuses were aligned to TRA and TRB V and J templates and assembled into clonotypes. Clonotypes were classified as expanded or contracted when called significant by both edgeR and NoisET, with noise models trained on biological replicates. For edgeR calls, the cutoffs were a false discovery rate-adjusted p below 0.01 and a log2 fold-change threshold of 1. As an exploratory analysis of dynamics, max-normalized trajectories of the 1000 most abundant clonotypes were examined with PCA combined with hierarchical clustering. Separately sequenced CD4+ and CD8+ repertoires were used to assign the CD4 or CD8 phenotype of responding clones. The public reads were reanalyzed by TCRdb: fastp trimming at Q25, MiXCR alignment, in-frame beta chains only. Each CDR3 protein gets just one entry, which takes the most common genes and DNA from the rows behind it. The V and J calls shown here were made by TCRdb, not taken from the authors' results. The sample has approximately 490,000 distinct CDR3 sequences on record, just over 20% of them singletons. Under 15% of the sample is taken by the ten largest.

As to this clonotype: Its antigen remains undetermined. No clone much larger than this one lies a single base away; base qualities are absent.

V loses 1 base, J loses 0 bases, and the germline ends lie 4 bases apart. The CDR3 goes from the cysteine to the phenylalanine over 14 residues. CDR3 DNA is the only sequence kept; it has 42 bases, read in frame from the first base. The germline V gene specifies KGHDR as CDR1 and SFDVKD as CDR2. Ficoll-Paque density gradient centrifugation was used to isolate PBMCs. In this chain, TRBV24-1 is recombined with TRBJ2-3; there is no confident call for the D gene. Sample: PBMCs or a T cell subset sorted from them (not recorded which). This receptor was identified in an adult woman who had mild COVID-19 (a few samples of this study predate the infection). The sample titles of this study are shuffled in the database, so cell type and time point are left out; the donor was told from shared clones. CDR3 protein: CATSDFRSTDTQYF. The nucleotide sequence is TGTGCCACCAGTGATTTCCGGAGCACAGATACGCAGTATTTT.